This T cell receptor beta chain appears in the sequencing data of a study of T cells in Graves' hyperthyroidism and ophthalmopathy. In this sample, this clonotype turned up many times. What it binds is not known. Findings and limits, study-wide: Among clonotypes expanded in thyroid above 0.001, most were also found in blood.

Patients showing uncontrolled infection, other autoimmune disease, pregnancy or lactation were ineligible. Used for diagnoses were clinical symptoms, serum thyroxine and TRAb, thyroid ultrasound and orbital computed tomography. The germline CDR1 and CDR2 sequences are MDHEN and SYDVKM. The V end lost 1 base, the J end lost 2 bases, and 18 bases lay between the germline ends. This CDR3 is built from 17 residues. Amplification yielded TCR beta CDR3 regions, with RNA transcripts as the source. The TCR CDR3 first-round RT-PCR relied on the HTBI primer set. Each CDR3 protein gets one entry after TCRdb re-called the multiplex PCR reads with MiXCR. The sample lists hundreds of thousands of distinct CDR3 sequences; roughly 14% were seen once.

The receptor was derived from a woman aged 30 to 39 with Graves' hyperthyroidism. V usage is TRBV28 and J usage is TRBJ2-7; no reliable D call. Sequencing used blood. The chain's CDR3 is CASSLSSSGSPPYEQYF. CDR3 coding DNA: TGTGCCAGCAGTTTATCGTCGTCCGGATCGCCCCCCTACGAGCAGTACTTC.